This entry lists 28 T cell receptor beta chains sequenced from one sample in a study of shared clonotypes between healthy human individuals. Assay: immunoSEQ multiplex PCR; the TCRdb copy retains only in-frame clones and omits some. The repertoire has over 2 million clones, less than 95% of them found once; the top ten carry about 0.41%. The specimen sequenced was naive CD4+ T cells from PBMCs. Subset described: CD45RA+ positively selected. The origin of the receptors is a man younger than 30 in good health. Some clones in this sample may be carry-over from other donors' samples.

The chain employs TRBV7-2 and TRBJ2-7, with 9 bases fitting TRBD2. Germline V gene sequence: CDR1 SGHTA, CDR2 FQGNSA. J lost 9 bases, V lost 1 base, and 7 bases had no gene match. CDR3 length: 14 residues. The CDR3 DNA reads as TGTGCCAGCAGCTTAGGTCTAGCGGGATCAGGGCAGTACTTC. It yields the protein CASSLGLAGSGQYF. The full variable domain, its missing parts supplied by reference TRBV7-2 and TRBJ2-7, is GAGVSQSPSNKVTEKGKDVELRCDPISGHTALYWYRQSLGQGLEFLIYFQGNSAPDKSGLPSDRFSAERTGGSVSTLTIQRTQQEDSAVYLCASSLGLAGSGQYFGPGTRLTVT.

V and J are TRBV2 and TRBJ1-4, with TRBD1 identical over 10 bases. This CDR3 spans 16 amino acids. The V and J ends lost 6 bases and 7 bases, in that order; junction bases with no gene match: 11. CDR1 and CDR2 (germline): SNHLY, FYNNEI. CDR3 nucleotide sequence: TGTGCCAGCAGAGCAGACAGGGGGCTGAGAGGTGAAAAACTGTTTTTT. Translation: CASRADRGLRGEKLFF.

Of note for this clone: The sample has other DNA sequences that encode this CDR3 too. V gene TRBV15 combines with J gene TRBJ2-3; D gene ambiguous. V was pared by 1 base and J by 0 bases, with 2 bases between. The CDR3 spans 13 residues. Germline CDR1 LNHNV, CDR2 YYDKDF (reference sequence). CDR3 sequence: CATSRASTDTQYF. Here the CDR3 DNA reads TGTGCCACCAGCAGAGCAAGCACAGATACGCAGTATTTT.

V is TRBV5-4 and J is TRBJ2-6; D unclear. Looked up from germline, CDR1 is SGHNT and CDR2 is YYREEE (reference sequence). This CDR3 is built from 15 residues. V dropped 1 base and J dropped 0 bases, with 5 bases sitting between them. The CDR3 spells CASSLHLSGANVLTF. The CDR3 DNA reads TGTGCCAGCAGCTTGCACCTCTCTGGGGCCAACGTCCTGACTTTC.

V gene TRBV28 combines with J gene TRBJ2-1; 9 nucleotides align to TRBD1. Germline loops: CDR1 MDHEN, CDR2 SYDVKM. J was trimmed by 7 bases and V by 0 bases; bases with no gene match: 10. The CDR3 length is 17 residues. CDR3 nucleotides: TGTGCCAGCAGTTTATGGGGCATCGGACAGGGGATAAATGAGCAGTTCTTC. It encodes CASSLWGIGQGINEQFF.

The V gene is TRBV7-9, the J gene TRBJ2-7, with 9 bases lining up with TRBD1. This CDR3 spans 13 amino acids. Germline loops: CDR1 SEHNR, CDR2 FQNEAQ (reference sequence). Trimming removed 6 bases from V and 3 bases from J; junction bases left unmatched: 3. The CDR3 DNA reads as TGTGCCAGCAGATCGGGACAGGGCTACGAGCAGTACTTC. Amino acid sequence: CASRSGQGYEQYF.

CDR3 nucleotides: TGTGCCAGCAGCTTAGCCGGTAGCATAGGACAGAGAGAAAACATTCAGTACTTC. As protein: CASSLAGSIGQRENIQYF. The gene calls are TRBV7-8 and TRBJ2-4, with a weak D call TRBD1 (6 bases). The germline V and J ends were trimmed by 0 bases and 5 bases, with 20 bases remaining between them. The CDR3 loop spans 18 amino acids. CDR1 is SGHVS and CDR2 is FQNEAQ in the germline V gene.

V gene TRBV7-2 combines with J gene TRBJ1-1; D is possibly TRBD1 (6 bases). From germline, CDR1 is SGHTA and CDR2 FQGNSA. This CDR3 region has 13 residues. Deletions cut 6 bases from V and 1 base from J, with 9 bases between. The CDR3 region has the DNA TGTGCCAGCAGTCAGGGGAGGAACACTGAAGCTTTCTTT. This sequence encodes CASSQGRNTEAFF.

The V and J genes are TRBV5-8 and TRBJ2-1, with 11 nucleotides matching TRBD2. CDR3 length equals 15 residues. Germline V lookup: CDR1 SGHTS, CDR2 YDEGEE. V shed 0 bases and J 7 bases; nucleotides not matched to a gene: 3. Here the CDR3 reads CASSLGLAGMNEQFF. The CDR3 nucleotides read TGTGCCAGCAGCTTGGGACTAGCGGGAATGAATGAGCAGTTCTTC.

A note on this clone: Other DNA sequences in this specimen translate into the identical CDR3. V is TRBV28 and J is TRBJ2-7; D perhaps matches TRBD1 (6 bases). Trimming left V 3 bases short and J 0 bases short, with 9 bases between. The germline gives CDR1 MDHEN, CDR2 SYDVKM. This CDR3 is built from 14 residues. The CDR3 loop reads CASSFGGSSYEQYF. The CDR3 region has the DNA TGTGCCAGCAGTTTTGGGGGCAGCTCCTACGAGCAGTACTTC.

V usage is TRBV7-9 and J usage is TRBJ2-5; 7 positions agree with TRBD1. Germline values: CDR1 SEHNR, CDR2 FQNEAQ (reference sequence). The CDR3 is 19 residues long. After removal of 0 bases from V and 1 base from J, the junction contained 14 bases not matched to a gene. CDR3 nucleotides: TGTGCCAGCAGCTTAGCCCCATACAGGGGACCTAAGCTCCAAGAGACCCAGTACTTC. Amino acid sequence: CASSLAPYRGPKLQETQYF.

Here the CDR3 DNA reads TGTGCCAGCAGTTTTAGTCAGGGGAAGGGAGAGACCCAGTACTTC. It is translated as CASSFSQGKGETQYF. The chain is built from TRBV28 and TRBJ2-5; maybe TRBD1 (6 bases). The CDR3 runs 15 residues. V was trimmed by 3 bases and J by 4 bases, leaving 15 bases between them. Germline V gives CDR1 MDHEN, CDR2 SYDVKM.

The chain has TRBV7-3 and TRBJ2-2; TRBD2 is a possible D gene (6 bases). Trimming shortened V by 2 bases and J by 2 bases, and 15 bases separated the two germline ends. The CDR3 is 17 amino acids. Germline-derived CDR1 and CDR2 are SGHTA and FQGTGA. DNA for the CDR3: TGTGCCAGCAGCTTATTAGGTGCGGGACGAAACACCGGGGAGCTGTTTTTT. This sequence encodes CASSLLGAGRNTGELFF.

As regards this clone: This sample also contains other DNA sequences that code for the same CDR3. This chain uses TRBV27 with TRBJ2-3; 12 positions agree with TRBD2. Germline V CDR1 and CDR2: MNHEY, SMNVEV (reference sequence). CDR3 length: 16 amino acids. Trimming took 5 bases from V and 3 from J; bases not matched to a gene: 6. The CDR3 sequence: CASSLLAGGPTDTQYF. The CDR3 DNA is TGTGCCAGCAGTCTCCTAGCGGGAGGGCCTACAGATACGCAGTATTTT.

The chain employs TRBV28 and TRBJ1-2; perhaps TRBD1 as D (6 bases). V was trimmed by 6 bases and J by 4 bases, leaving 15 bases between them. Germline assignment: CDR1 MDHEN and CDR2 SYDVKM. The CDR3 has 14 residues. The CDR3 DNA reads as TGTGCCAGCAGCTTCCCGGGACAACCCTATGGCTACACCTTC. It is translated as CASSFPGQPYGYTF.

The chain couples TRBV28 to TRBJ2-3; D ambiguous. Germline loops: CDR1 MDHEN, CDR2 SYDVKM. This CDR3 is 15 amino acids long. Trimming shortened V by 8 bases and J by 3 bases, and 18 bases separated the two germline ends. The CDR3 is CASAGAGDLTDTQYF. The CDR3 DNA reads TGTGCCAGCGCAGGCGCCGGAGATTTGACAGATACGCAGTATTTT.

V usage is TRBV5-1 and J usage is TRBJ2-1, with D tentatively TRBD1 (5 bases). In germline, CDR1 is SGHRS, CDR2 YFSETQ. V shed 0 bases and J shed 2 bases, with 15 bases lying between them. The CDR3 is 17 residues long. DNA for the CDR3: TGCGCCAGCAGCTTGGTCAGGGAAGCCCAGACCTACAATGAGCAGTTCTTC. As protein: CASSLVREAQTYNEQFF. The full variable domain, completed using reference TRBV5-1 and TRBJ2-1, is KAGVTQTPRYLIKTRGQQVTLSCSPISGHRSVSWYQQTPGQGLQFLFEYFSETQRNKGNFPGRFSGRQFSNSRSEMNVSTLELGDSALYLCASSLVREAQTYNEQFFGPGTRLTVL.

The V gene is TRBV28, the J gene TRBJ1-5, with a possible D match to TRBD1 (5 bases). Trimming took 2 bases from V and 7 from J, leaving 18 bases between them. This CDR3 is 16 amino acids long. Germline CDR1 reads MDHEN; CDR2 reads SYDVKM. This CDR3 is CASSLPGGTNGQPQHF. The CDR3 nucleotides are TGTGCCAGCAGTTTACCCGGTGGGACCAACGGACAGCCCCAGCATTTT.

The V call is TRBV15, the J call TRBJ1-3, with D possibly TRBD1 on 6 matching bases. This CDR3 comprises 14 residues. V dropped 5 bases and J dropped 8 bases, with 16 bases sitting between them. Germline-derived CDR1 and CDR2 are LNHNV and YYDKDF (reference sequence). For the CDR3, the DNA is TGTGCCACCAGCCCTCAACGCGGGGGCCACACCATATATTTT. It is translated as CATSPQRGGHTIYF.

Comments on this clone: This CDR3 is also generated by other DNA sequences in the sample. V usage is TRBV27 and J usage is TRBJ1-1, with TRBD1 identical over 10 bases. The CDR3 is made up of 15 amino acids. V dropped 4 bases and J dropped 2; count of bases not matched to a gene: 4. Per germline, CDR1 MNHEY and CDR2 SMNVEV (reference sequence). The CDR3 DNA reads as TGTGCCAGCAGTTCCCGGACAGGGGGTAACACTGAAGCTTTCTTT. It is translated as CASSSRTGGNTEAFF.

The chain employs TRBV19 and TRBJ2-1; TRBD1 is a possible D gene (6 bases). CDR1 LNHDA and CDR2 SQIVND come from the germline V gene (reference sequence). Trimming took 5 bases from V and 7 from J, leaving 12 bases between them. CDR3 length: 13 residues. The CDR3 loop is CASSVGQFNEQFF. For the CDR3, the DNA is TGTGCCAGTAGTGTCGGACAGTTTAATGAGCAGTTCTTC.

The V and J genes are TRBV7-9 and TRBJ2-5; the D is unclear. The germline V gene has CDR1 SEHNR and CDR2 FQNEAQ (reference sequence). CDR3 length equals 13 residues. V was clipped by 4 bases and J by 1 base, with 7 bases between them. The CDR3 coding sequence is TGTGCCAGCAGCTCGAGCATCCAAGAGACCCAGTACTTC. Its protein product is CASSSSIQETQYF.

The chain recombines TRBV6-1 with TRBJ1-3; TRBD1 is a possible D gene (6 bases). Germline CDR1 is MNHNS and CDR2 is SASEGT. The CDR3 loop spans 15 amino acids. V lost 3 bases, J lost 4 bases, and 13 bases lay in between. Here the CDR3 reads CASSDQHREGNTIYF. Here the CDR3 DNA reads TGTGCCAGCAGTGACCAGCACAGGGAAGGAAACACCATATATTTT.

This chain uses TRBV7-9 with TRBJ2-3; 13 nucleotides match TRBD2. CDR1 and CDR2 (germline): SEHNR, FQNEAQ (reference sequence). The length of the CDR3 is 16 residues. The ends lost 5 bases at V and 4 bases at J; junction bases unmatched: 6. The chain's CDR3 is CASSPGTSGTPDTQYF. The CDR3 nucleotides are TGTGCCAGCAGCCCAGGGACTAGCGGGACCCCAGATACGCAGTATTTT.

The chain carries TRBV12-5 and TRBJ2-7; 8 bases line up with TRBD2. Trimming at V came to 6 bases and at J to 4 bases, leaving 8 bases not matched to a gene. This CDR3 is built from 14 residues. CDR1 and CDR2 (germline): LGHNT, FRNRAP. CDR3 sequence reads: CASGLSGSGYEQYF. The CDR3 nucleotides read TGTGCTAGTGGCCTGAGCGGGAGTGGGTACGAGCAGTACTTC.

This clone appeared a single time. The chain joins TRBV27 to TRBJ2-6; D is perhaps TRBD1 (6 bases). The CDR3 consists of 14 residues. Looked up from germline, CDR1 is MNHEY and CDR2 is SMNVEV (reference sequence). The V gene lost 8 bases and the J gene lost 1 base, with 9 bases spanning the gap. The chain's CDR3 is CASQGGSGANVLTF. The CDR3 region has the DNA TGTGCCAGCCAAGGGGGTTCTGGGGCCAACGTCCTGACTTTC.

The gene calls are TRBV15 and TRBJ2-3; 10 bases agree with TRBD2. The junction had 9 bases not matched to a gene; V was cut back by 5 bases and J by 7 bases. Per germline, CDR1 LNHNV and CDR2 YYDKDF (reference sequence). There are 15 residues in the CDR3. CDR3 loop: CATSLGAGGPYTQYF. CDR3 sequence (DNA): TGTGCCACCAGCCTGGGAGCGGGAGGGCCTTATACGCAGTATTTT. The complete variable domain, with remaining parts taken from reference TRBV15 and TRBJ2-3, reads DAMVIQNPRYQVTQFGKPVTLSCSQTLNHNVMYWYQQKSSQAPKLLFHYYDKDFNNEADTPDNFQSRRPNTSFCFLDIRSPGLGDTAMYLCATSLGAGGPYTQYFGPGTRLTVL.

This chain connects TRBV18 to TRBJ2-2; D is unresolved. V lost 1 base and J 7 bases, leaving 19 bases between the germline ends. The germline V gene has CDR1 KGHSH and CDR2 LQKENI. The CDR3 runs 17 residues. The CDR3 spells CASSPLGLPMGGGELFF. CDR3 nucleotide sequence: TGTGCCAGCTCACCACTAGGGCTACCGATGGGCGGCGGGGAGCTGTTTTTT. The full variable domain, completed using reference TRBV18 and TRBJ2-2, is NAGVMQNPRHLVRRRGQEARLRCSPMKGHSHVYWYRQLPEEGLKFMVYLQKENIIDESGMPKERFSAEFPKEGPSILRIQQVVRGDSAAYFCASSPLGLPMGGGELFFGEGSRLTVL.